This TCR beta chain was documented in a study of OX40 agonist ivuxolimab in advanced cancers. Study-wide background: Partial responses were achieved by three patients, of whom one had hepatocellular carcinoma and two had cutaneous melanoma.

Trimming took off 4 bases at V and 0 bases at J, with 7 bases between the two ends. The CDR3 is 13 amino acids. Germline V gene data show CDR1 as SQVTM and CDR2 as ANQGSEA. Study-level results: A proportion of nonresponders additionally exhibited low normalized T-cell clonal expansion.

On this clone: What it binds is unknown.

The data were produced by immunoSEQ multiplex PCR, yet TCRdb's version contains in-frame clones alone and is incomplete. The table lists about 99,000 clones, approximately 94% of them singletons. The J gene is TRBJ2-4, the V gene TRBV29-1; D call uncertain. This material consisted of CD4+ or CD8+ T cells sorted from blood, taken in a trial of the OX40 agonist ivuxolimab. The TCR originated in an adult with an advanced solid tumor such as melanoma, head and neck, liver or kidney cancer. In nucleotides, the CDR3 is TGCAGCGTTGGACACCAAGCCAAAAACATTCAGTACTTC. The encoded protein is CSVGHQAKNIQYF.